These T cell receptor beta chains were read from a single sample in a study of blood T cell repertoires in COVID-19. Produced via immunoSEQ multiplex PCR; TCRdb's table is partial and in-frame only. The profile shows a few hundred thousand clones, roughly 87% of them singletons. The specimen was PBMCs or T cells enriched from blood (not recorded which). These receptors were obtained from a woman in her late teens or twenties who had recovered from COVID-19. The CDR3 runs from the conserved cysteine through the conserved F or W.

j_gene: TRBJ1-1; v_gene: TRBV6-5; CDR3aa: CASRDRVNTEAFF
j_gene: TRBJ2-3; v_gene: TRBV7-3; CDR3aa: CASSRGAVTDTQYF
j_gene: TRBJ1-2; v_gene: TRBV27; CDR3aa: CASSLEGRPVTF
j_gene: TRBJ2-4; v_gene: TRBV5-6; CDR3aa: CASSPRGGGSKNIQYF
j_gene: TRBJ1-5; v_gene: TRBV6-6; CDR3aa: CASSLNNDRKPQHF
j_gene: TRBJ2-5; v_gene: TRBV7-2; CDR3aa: CASSFNRGLETQYF
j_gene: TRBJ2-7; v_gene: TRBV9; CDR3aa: CASSDNSGRNFYEQYF
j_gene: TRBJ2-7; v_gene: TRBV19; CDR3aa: CASIGTSGIGEQYF
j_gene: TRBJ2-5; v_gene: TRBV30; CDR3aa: CAWSVGLAVQETQYF
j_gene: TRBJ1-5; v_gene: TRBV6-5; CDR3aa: CASRPQGAARPQHF
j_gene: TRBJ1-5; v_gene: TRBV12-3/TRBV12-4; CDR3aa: CASRKTTDQPQHF
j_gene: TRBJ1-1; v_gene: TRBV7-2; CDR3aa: CASSLYLIDRGNTEAFF
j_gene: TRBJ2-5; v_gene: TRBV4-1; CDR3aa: CASSQDVSPRETQYF
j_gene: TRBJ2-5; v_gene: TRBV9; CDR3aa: CASSVAGGVGETQYF
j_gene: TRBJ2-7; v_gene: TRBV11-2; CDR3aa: CASSPLDRARLEQYF
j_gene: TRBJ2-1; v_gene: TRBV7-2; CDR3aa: CASSRSRLAGSIEQFF
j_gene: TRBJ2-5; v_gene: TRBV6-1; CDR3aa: CASSEALGHQETQYF
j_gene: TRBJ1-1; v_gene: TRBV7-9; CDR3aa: CASSPGDRGNTEAFF
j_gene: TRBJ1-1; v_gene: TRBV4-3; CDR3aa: CASSQGTAGSEAFF
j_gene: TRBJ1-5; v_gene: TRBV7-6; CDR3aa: CASSLGAGTSNQPQHF
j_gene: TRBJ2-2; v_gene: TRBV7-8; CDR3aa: CASSWLAGNTGELFF
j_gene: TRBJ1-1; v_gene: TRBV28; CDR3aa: CASSSGTVIPEAFF
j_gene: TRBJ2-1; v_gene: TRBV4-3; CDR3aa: CASSQEGQGADNEQFF
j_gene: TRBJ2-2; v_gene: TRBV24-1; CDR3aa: CATSRSSGSAGELFF
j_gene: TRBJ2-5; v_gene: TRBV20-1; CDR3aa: CSASFGGQETQYF
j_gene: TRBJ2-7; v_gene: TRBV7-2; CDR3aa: CASSSTGPYEQYF
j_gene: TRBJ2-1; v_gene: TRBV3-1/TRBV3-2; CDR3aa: CASSHRQSYNEQFF
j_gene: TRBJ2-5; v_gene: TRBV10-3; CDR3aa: CAISERGYQETQYF
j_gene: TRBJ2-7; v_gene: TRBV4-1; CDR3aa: CASSRLAGYEQYF
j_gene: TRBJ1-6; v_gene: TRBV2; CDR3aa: CASSPSDPEDSPLHF
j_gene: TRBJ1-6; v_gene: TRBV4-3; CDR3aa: CASSQDGQGSSPLHF
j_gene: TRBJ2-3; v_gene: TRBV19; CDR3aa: CASSIWGRTDTQYF
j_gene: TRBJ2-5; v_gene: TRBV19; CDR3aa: CASSTRLAVGQETQYF
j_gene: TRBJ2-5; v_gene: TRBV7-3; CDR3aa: CASSLTASGGQETQYF
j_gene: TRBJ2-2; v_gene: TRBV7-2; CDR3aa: CASSLGGQGLAGELFF
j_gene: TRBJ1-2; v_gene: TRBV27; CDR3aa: CASSRTGGLNYGYTF
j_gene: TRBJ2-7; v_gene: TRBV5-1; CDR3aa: CASSLARGQGYEQYF
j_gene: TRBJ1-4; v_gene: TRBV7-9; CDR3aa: CASSPAGGALFNEKLFF
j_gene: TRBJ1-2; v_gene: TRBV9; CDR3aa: CASSVGVGQGSRGYTF
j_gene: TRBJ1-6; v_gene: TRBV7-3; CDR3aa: CASSSGTNSPLHF
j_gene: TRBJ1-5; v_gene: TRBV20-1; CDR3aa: CSASDAYSNQPQHF
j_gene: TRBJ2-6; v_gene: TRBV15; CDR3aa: CATSSSLEDSGANVLTF
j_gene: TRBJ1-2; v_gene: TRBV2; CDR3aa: CASSESQGYGYTF
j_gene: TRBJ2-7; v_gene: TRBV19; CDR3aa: CASRGSRGPTGEQYF
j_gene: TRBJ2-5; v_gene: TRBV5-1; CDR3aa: CASSSDTQGFHGNQYF
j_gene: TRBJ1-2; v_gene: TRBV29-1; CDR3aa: CSVDTYYGYTF
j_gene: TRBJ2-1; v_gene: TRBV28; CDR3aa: CASSIISGGDNEQFF
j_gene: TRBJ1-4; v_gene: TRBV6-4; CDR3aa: CASIPLPGQDINEKLFF
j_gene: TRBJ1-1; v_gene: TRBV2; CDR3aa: CASRINEGSGEAFF
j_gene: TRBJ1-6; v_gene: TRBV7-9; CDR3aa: CASSLGRENSPLHF